This record looks at one TCR beta chain sequence and its context. The antigen is unknown. The data were obtained in a study of human T cells and chemical hapten exposure. Overall study context: Per-sample TCR yields varied mainly from small pooled library volume differences.

General study findings and limits: Patch test score tracked positively with PT1 expanded TCR counts.

The CDR3 runs to 12 residues. Germline CDR1 reads LGHDT; CDR2 reads YNNKEL (reference sequence). Trimming pared 4 bases from V and 15 bases from J, leaving 16 bases between. The sample's time point: pre-sensitization, week 0. Treatment denoted: therapeutic diphenylcyclopropenone sensitization with weekly scalp DPC. The study used a library that attached unique molecular identifiers to individual cDNA molecules. TCRdb independently ran MiXCR on the RACE reads; one entry per CDR3 protein. The table has 100,000 to 150,000 distinct CDR3 sequences, about 13% seen once. This TCR came from a woman under 30 with alopecia areata. Some clones in this sample may be carry-over from other donors' samples. The chain carries TRBV3-1 and TRBJ2-1, with a weak D call TRBD2 (6 bases). The material sequenced was whole blood, taken in connection with sensitization to the hapten diphenylcyclopropenone (DPC). This chain's CDR3 is CASSLGRDSRFF. CDR3 bases: TGTGCCAGCAGCCTGGGTAGGGACTCAAGGTTCTTC.